This T cell receptor beta chain was obtained from a study of blood T cell repertoires in COVID-19. From germline, CDR1 is DFQATT and CDR2 SNEGSKA (reference sequence). Trimming removed 3 bases at V and 1 base at J, with 19 bases between. CDR3 length equals 16 residues. In the authors' methods: From reference gene primer amplification, estimates of nucleated cell counts were derived. The method was immunoSEQ multiplex PCR; TCRdb's version includes in-frame clones alone and lacks a portion of them. The V and J calls and clone size are taken from that table; D and trimming were inferred from the DNA. This table holds about 280,000 clones, approximately 85% found once. The sample holds a few counts of this clone.

The chain employs TRBV20-1 and TRBJ2-7; D possibly corresponds to TRBD2 (6 bases). The material sequenced was peripheral blood. This receptor was taken from a man aged 50 or older with active or convalescent COVID-19. The CDR3 DNA follows: TGCAGTGCTAGTCCTCCTGGGGGAGGTAAATCCTACGAGCAGTACTTC. This gives the protein CSASPPGGGKSYEQYF.